This entry features one T cell receptor (beta chain) sequence. Its specificity is unknown. Here immunoSEQ multiplex PCR was the method, and the copy in TCRdb shows in-frame clones only, minus some. The sample shows over 130,000 clones, 85% to 95% of them seen only once. This entry comes from a study of T cell responses to AZD1222 COVID-19 vaccine. Study-level findings and limits: The study identified only six AZD1222 recipients as seropositive at baseline. The donor group comprised mostly white British people and more females; the analysis possibly underestimated clonal diversity.

The specimen comprised peripheral blood, sampled 28 days after the second AZD1222 dose. This receptor was obtained from an adult who received the AZD1222 COVID-19 vaccine.

For the CDR3, the DNA is TGTGCCACCGGCGACCCGGGACAGGGTAATGAAAAACTGTTTTTT. It yields the protein CATGDPGQGNEKLFF. The chain joins TRBV24-1 to TRBJ1-4; 9 bases fit TRBD1. CDR3 size: 15 residues. CDR1 KGHDR and CDR2 SFDVKD come from the germline V gene. V was pared by 9 bases and J by 4 bases, with 8 bases of the junction left unmatched.